The source of this T cell receptor (beta chain) is a study of CD8 T cells in Susac syndrome. Sequencing of TCR beta drew on CD8+ and CD4+ T cells from blood. The healthy controls were matched to patients by age and sex. Isolation of CD8+ and CD4+ T cells was performed negatively, whereas enrichment of TEMRA cells was done by FACS. The J segment lost 6 bases and the V segment lost 0 bases, leaving 6 bases of the junction unmatched. Per the germline V gene, CDR1 is DFQATT and CDR2 is SNEGSKA (reference sequence). The CDR3 loop spans 14 amino acids. Random hexamers were used to reverse transcribe an amount of roughly 0.45 to 1 ug RNA. By means of immunoSEQ multiplex PCR, TCR beta CDR3 spanning 54 Vbeta and 13 Jbeta underwent amplification. TCRdb redid the calling of the immunoSEQ multiplex PCR reads with MiXCR, one entry per CDR3 protein. Of 90,000 to 150,000 distinct CDR3 sequences in the sample, approximately 90% were seen once.

The chain joins TRBV20-1 to TRBJ2-3; the match to TRBD1 covers 7 bases. Material for sequencing was CD8+ T cells from PBMCs. The sequence was obtained from a human donor in good health. In DNA form, the CDR3 reads TGCAGTGCTAGAGATGAGGGGGCGCGGGATACGCAGTATTTT. It yields the protein CSARDEGARDTQYF.